This T cell receptor beta chain was sequenced in a study of shared clonotypes between healthy human individuals. Regarding this clone: Its antigen is undetermined.

Study-wide results and caveats: Clonotypes shared by all four sorted-subset donors had higher generation probabilities than non-shared clonotypes. Sample collection involved blood only; tissue repertoires are likely different.

CDR1 and CDR2 (germline): LNHDA, SQIVND (reference sequence). CDR3 size: 15 residues. Trimming left V 5 bases short and J 4 bases short, with 16 bases between. Data came from immunoSEQ multiplex PCR; TCRdb stores just in-frame clones and leaves some out. The sample comprises millions of clones, approximately 95% of which are singletons, and around 0.4% rests with the top ten. Sequencing input: naive CD4+ T cells from PBMCs. Subset specified: CD45RA+ positively selected. The origin of this receptor is a man aged 18-30 years in good health. Some clones in this sample may be carry-over from other donors' samples. This rearrangement joins TRBV19 to TRBJ2-3; D may correspond to TRBD1 or TRBD2 (5 bases each). The CDR3 loop reads CASSRWDRGADTQYF. CDR3 DNA: TGTGCCAGTAGTCGCTGGGACCGTGGTGCAGATACGCAGTATTTT.